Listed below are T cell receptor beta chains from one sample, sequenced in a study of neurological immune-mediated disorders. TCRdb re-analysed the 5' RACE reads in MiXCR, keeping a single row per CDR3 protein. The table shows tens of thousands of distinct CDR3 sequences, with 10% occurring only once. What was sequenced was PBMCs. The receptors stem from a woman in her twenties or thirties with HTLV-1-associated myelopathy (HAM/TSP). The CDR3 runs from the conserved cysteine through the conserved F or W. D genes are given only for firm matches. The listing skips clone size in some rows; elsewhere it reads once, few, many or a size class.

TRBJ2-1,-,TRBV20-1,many,CSARDFGGGGYNEQFF,TGCAGTGCTAGAGATTTTGGAGGGGGGGGCTACAATGAGCAGTTCTTC
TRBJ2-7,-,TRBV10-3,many,CAISESYRASREQYF,TGTGCCATCAGTGAGTCTTACAGGGCCTCCCGCGAGCAGTACTTC
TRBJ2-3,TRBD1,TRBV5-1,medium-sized,CASSSWTGATDTQYF,TGCGCCAGCAGCTCTTGGACAGGGGCCACAGATACGCAGTATTTT
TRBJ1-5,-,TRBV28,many,CASSLRGQGRQPQHF,TGTGCCAGCAGTTTAAGGGGCCAGGGACGCCAGCCCCAGCATTTT
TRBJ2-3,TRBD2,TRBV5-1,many,CASSSGGGLYRTDTQYF,TGCGCCAGCAGCTCGGGAGGTGGGTTATACAGGACAGATACGCAGTATTTT
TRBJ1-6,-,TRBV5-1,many,CASSLDGLSSYNSPLHF,TGCGCCAGCAGCTTGGATGGGCTTAGCTCCTATAATTCACCCCTCCACTTT
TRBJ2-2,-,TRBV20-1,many,CSARDRRQANTGELFF,TGCAGTGCTAGAGATAGGCGGCAGGCGAACACCGGGGAGCTGTTTTTT
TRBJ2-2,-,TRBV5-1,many,CASSNTGELFF,TGCGCCAGCAGCAACACCGGGGAGCTGTTTTTT
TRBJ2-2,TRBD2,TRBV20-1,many,CSARDHTLAGGPTGELFF,TGCAGTGCTAGAGATCACACACTAGCGGGGGGGCCCACCGGGGAGCTGTTTTTT
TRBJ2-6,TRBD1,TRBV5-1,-,CASSLPTKQGNGANVLTF,TGCGCCAGCAGCTTGCCAACGAAACAGGGGAATGGGGCCAACGTCCTGACTTTC
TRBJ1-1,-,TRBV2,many,CASSVWRINTEAFF,TGTGCCAGCAGTGTCTGGCGGATTAACACTGAAGCTTTCTTT
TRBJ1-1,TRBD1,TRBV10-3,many,CAISESTGGGGNTEAFF,TGTGCCATCAGTGAGTCGACAGGGGGCGGGGGGAACACTGAAGCTTTCTTT
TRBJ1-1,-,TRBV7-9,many,CASRQLPGENTEAFF,TGTGCCAGCAGACAGCTGCCGGGTGAGAACACTGAAGCTTTCTTT
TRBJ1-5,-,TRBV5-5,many,CASSLLRDNQPQHF,TGTGCCAGCAGCTTGTTGAGGGACAATCAGCCCCAGCATTTT
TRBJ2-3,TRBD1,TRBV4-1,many,CASSQDRATTDTQYF,TGCGCCAGCAGCCAGGACAGGGCAACGACAGATACGCAGTATTTT
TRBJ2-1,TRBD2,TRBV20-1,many,CSATLPSGYNEQFF,TGCAGTGCTACGCTGCCTAGCGGGTACAATGAGCAGTTCTTC
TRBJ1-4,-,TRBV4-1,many,CASSQVLEKLFF,TGCGCCAGCAGCCAAGTCCTAGAAAAACTGTTTTTT
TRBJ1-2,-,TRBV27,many,CASSLRTGNGYTF,TGTGCCAGCAGTTTACGAACAGGGAATGGCTACACCTTC
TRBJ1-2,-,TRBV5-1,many,CASTTGGYGYTF,TGCGCCAGCACCACGGGGGGATATGGCTACACCTTC
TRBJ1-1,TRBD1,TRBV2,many,CASSGTGVPNTEAFF,TGTGCCAGCAGTGGGACAGGGGTCCCGAACACTGAAGCTTTCTTT
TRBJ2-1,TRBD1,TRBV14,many,CASSQLGQGPDNEQFF,TGTGCCAGCAGCCAACTAGGACAGGGTCCCGACAATGAGCAGTTCTTC
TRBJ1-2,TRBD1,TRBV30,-,CAWRGQGESYTF,TGTGCCTGGAGGGGACAGGGGGAATCCTACACCTTC
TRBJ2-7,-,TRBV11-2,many,CASRATGTRSNYEQYF,TGTGCCAGCAGGGCCACCGGGACCAGATCTAACTACGAGCAGTACTTC
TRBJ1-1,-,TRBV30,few,CAWNGIWGTEAFF,TGTGCCTGGAACGGAATTTGGGGCACTGAAGCTTTCTTT
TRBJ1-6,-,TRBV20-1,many,CSASEEYNSPLHF,TGCAGTGCTAGTGAGGAGTATAATTCACCCCTCCACTTT
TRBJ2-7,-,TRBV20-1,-,CSARSQVPSYEQYF,TGCAGTGCTAGATCACAGGTTCCTTCCTACGAGCAGTACTTC
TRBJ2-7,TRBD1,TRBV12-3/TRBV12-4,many,CASSWDREYEQYF,TGTGCCAGCAGTTGGGACAGGGAGTACGAGCAGTACTTC
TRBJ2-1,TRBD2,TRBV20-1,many,CSARRTSGEQFF,TGCAGTGCTAGGAGGACTAGCGGGGAGCAGTTCTTC
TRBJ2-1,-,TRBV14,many,CASSQSSRTGEQFF,TGTGCCAGCAGCCAATCATCCCGGACGGGTGAGCAGTTCTTC
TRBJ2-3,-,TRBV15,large,CATSRGADPNTQYF,TGTGCCACCAGCAGAGGGGCTGATCCGAATACGCAGTATTTT
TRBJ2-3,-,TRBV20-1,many,CSARDRGGLSTDTQYF,TGCAGTGCTAGAGATCGTGGAGGCCTGAGCACAGATACGCAGTATTTT
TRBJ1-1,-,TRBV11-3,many,CASSLGGAINAEAFF,TGTGCCAGCAGCTTAGGGGGGGCCATTAACGCTGAAGCTTTCTTT
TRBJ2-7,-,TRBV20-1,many,CSARDPGPTISYEQYF,TGCAGTGCTAGAGACCCGGGGCCTACCATCTCCTACGAGCAGTACTTC
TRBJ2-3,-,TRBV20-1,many,CSASSRDRYSTDTQYF,TGCAGTGCTAGTAGTCGAGACCGATATAGCACAGATACGCAGTATTTT
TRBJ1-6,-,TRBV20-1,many,CSASEGSDSPLHF,TGCAGTGCTAGTGAGGGGTCAGATTCACCCCTCCACTTT
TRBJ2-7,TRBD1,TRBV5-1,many,CASSWGGQGIYEQYF,TGCGCCAGCAGCTGGGGGGGACAGGGTATCTACGAGCAGTACTTC
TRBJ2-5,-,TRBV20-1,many,CSARQGQETQYF,TGCAGTGCTAGACAGGGGCAAGAGACCCAGTACTTC
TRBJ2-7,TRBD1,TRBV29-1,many,CSGGQGKTDEQYF,TGCAGCGGCGGACAGGGCAAGACTGACGAGCAGTACTTC
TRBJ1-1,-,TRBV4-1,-,CASSQPTFGSENTEAFF,TGCGCCAGCAGCCAACCCACCTTTGGGAGTGAAAACACTGAAGCTTTCTTT
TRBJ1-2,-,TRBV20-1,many,CSARTRGQHYGYTF,TGCAGTGCACGAACTCGGGGACAACACTATGGCTACACCTTC
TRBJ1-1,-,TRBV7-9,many,CASSLVGGAEAFF,TGTGCCAGCAGCTTAGTGGGGGGGGCTGAAGCTTTCTTT
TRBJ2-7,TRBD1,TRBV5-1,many,CASSLTGADEQYF,TGCGCCAGCAGCTTAACAGGGGCCGACGAGCAGTACTTC
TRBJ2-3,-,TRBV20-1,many,CSARDLHLANTDTQYF,TGCAGTGCTAGAGATCTCCATTTAGCGAACACAGATACGCAGTATTTT
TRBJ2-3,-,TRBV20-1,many,CSAPPPTTDTQYF,TGCAGTGCTCCTCCCCCCACCACAGATACGCAGTATTTT
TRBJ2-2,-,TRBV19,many,CASSIGRDTGELFF,TGTGCCAGTAGTATAGGGAGAGACACCGGGGAGCTGTTTTTT
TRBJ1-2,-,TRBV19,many,CASRRPDRATTTYGYTF,TGTGCCAGTAGACGCCCGGACAGAGCCACAACCACCTATGGCTACACCTTC
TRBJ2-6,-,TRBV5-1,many,CASSPNGHPSGANVLTF,TGCGCCAGCAGCCCGAACGGACACCCTTCGGGGGCCAACGTCCTGACTTTC
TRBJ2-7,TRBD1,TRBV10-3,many,CAISESDREQYF,TGTGCCATCAGTGAGTCGGACAGGGAGCAGTACTTC
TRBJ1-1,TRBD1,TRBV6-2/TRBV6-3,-,CASSYSLDRGTEAFF,TGTGCCAGCAGTTACTCGTTGGACAGGGGCACTGAAGCTTTCTTT
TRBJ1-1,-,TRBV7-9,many,CATGSTNTEAFF,TGTGCCACCGGGTCGACGAACACTGAAGCTTTCTTT
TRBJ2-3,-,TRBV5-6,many,CASSTRPASYDTQYF,TGTGCCAGCAGCACCCGACCAGCGAGTTATGATACGCAGTATTTT
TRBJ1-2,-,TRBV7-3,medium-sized,CASSLNGGNYGYTF,TGTGCCAGCAGCTTAAACGGCGGAAACTATGGCTACACCTTC
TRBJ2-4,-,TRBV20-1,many,CSASRGGEGDIQYF,TGCAGTGCTAGTAGGGGAGGTGAAGGAGACATTCAGTACTTC